These 9 T cell receptor beta chains originate from one sample sequenced in a study of cytomegalovirus exposure and HLA in healthy donors listed by TCRdb under 2017. Libraries were made using the immunoSEQ multiplex PCR assay. The multiplex PCR relied on a mix of 60 forward primers for TCR Vbeta segments and 13 reverse primers for TCR Jbeta segments. TCRdb limited this immuneACCESS table to in-frame rearrangements with V and J called. A share of clones is missing; checked studies link under half to unresolved V genes, and the rest is unexplained. The sample table records about 120,000 clones; over 8.5% of these occur just once. In total, the top ten clones hold around 5.8% of the sample. Sequencing was carried out using PBMCs. The receptor set was obtained from a woman aged 35 to 49 in good health and CMV-seropositive.

This rearrangement joins TRBV20-1 to TRBJ1-2, with a weak D call TRBD1 (5 bases). Germline V gene sequence: CDR1 DFQATT, CDR2 SNEGSKA (reference sequence). V lost 6 bases and J 7 bases, leaving 12 bases between the germline ends. The CDR3 loop spans 11 amino acids. CDR3 coding DNA: TGCAGTGCGGACACCGAGGCTGGCTACACCTTC. Residues: CSADTEAGYTF.

This clone was seen a few times. V gene TRBV18 combines with J gene TRBJ1-3; 8 bases map to TRBD1. Germline trimming cut 3 bases from V and 4 bases from J; bases unmatched to any gene: 5. Germline V lookup: CDR1 KGHSH, CDR2 LQKENI. This CDR3 spans 15 amino acids. The CDR3 sequence is CASSPEQGAGNTIYF. The CDR3 DNA is TGTGCCAGCTCACCGGAGCAGGGGGCGGGAAACACCATATATTTT.

J is TRBJ2-2 and V is TRBV5-1; D call uncertain. Trimming shortened V by 7 bases and J by 6 bases, and 19 bases separated the two germline ends. The CDR3 consists of 15 residues. Germline-derived CDR1 and CDR2 are SGHRS and YFSETQ. The CDR3 coding sequence is TGCGCCAGCTCTCCGGGTCCCCGTTTAGCCGGGGAGCTGTTTTTT. It translates to CASSPGPRLAGELFF.

This chain uses TRBV7-6 with TRBJ1-4; D is ambiguous. CDR1 SGHVS and CDR2 FNYEAQ come from the germline V gene. Trimming removed 0 bases from V and 4 bases from J, with 9 bases in between. The CDR3 is 15 residues long. Here the CDR3 DNA reads TGTGCCAGCAGCTTAGCCCCAGGAGGTAATGAAAAACTGTTTTTT. Translating it yields CASSLAPGGNEKLFF.

The rearrangement links TRBV2 to TRBJ1-1; 8 nucleotides align to TRBD1. Unmatched junction bases numbered 9, after V lost 7 bases and J lost 5 bases. The CDR3 is 14 residues long. From germline, CDR1 is SNHLY and CDR2 FYNNEI. The CDR3 protein is CASKGRGRVTEAFF. Written as DNA, the CDR3 is TGTGCCAGCAAGGGCAGGGGGCGCGTAACTGAAGCTTTCTTT.

This clone came up a few times. The genes are TRBV4-1 and TRBJ1-1; 8 bases align to TRBD1. CDR1 is MGHRA, CDR2 YSYEKL, per germline. The CDR3 is made up of 12 amino acids. After removal of 5 bases from V and 8 bases from J, the junction contained 4 bases not matched to a gene. CDR3 sequence (DNA): TGCGCCAGCAGCTACAGGGGGGGCGAAGCTTTCTTT. Amino acid sequence: CASSYRGGEAFF.

This clone was counted only a few times. The chain has TRBV18 and TRBJ1-2; 7 nucleotides agree with TRBD1. Germline CDR1 KGHSH, CDR2 LQKENI. J was trimmed by 6 bases and V by 6 bases; bases with no gene match: 4. The CDR3 runs 12 residues. CDR3: CASSPDRDGYTF. The CDR3 bases are TGTGCCAGCTCCCCTGACAGGGATGGCTACACCTTC. The whole variable domain, filled in from reference TRBV18 and TRBJ1-2, reads NAGVMQNPRHLVRRRGQEARLRCSPMKGHSHVYWYRQLPEEGLKFMVYLQKENIIDESGMPKERFSAEFPKEGPSILRIQQVVRGDSAAYFCASSPDRDGYTFGSGTRLTVV.

V and J are TRBV10-3 and TRBJ2-7, with 9 bases lining up with TRBD1. CDR3 length equals 15 residues. CDR1 ENHRY and CDR2 SYGVKD come from the germline V gene. Germline trimming cut 4 bases from V and 2 bases from J; bases unmatched to any gene: 6. In nucleotides, the CDR3 is TGTGCCATCAGTGGCGGGACAGGGACAACCTACGAGCAGTACTTC. Amino acids: CAISGGTGTTYEQYF.

CDR3 DNA: TGTGCCAGCAGAGCAGCCGGGACAGCTAATGAGCAGTTCTTC. Translated: CASRAAGTANEQFF. The gene calls are TRBV6-5 and TRBJ2-1; 7 bases match TRBD1. Looked up from germline, CDR1 is MNHEY and CDR2 is SVGAGI. The J segment lost 7 bases and the V segment lost 6 bases, leaving 9 bases of the junction unmatched. CDR3 length equals 14 residues.